The 17 T cell receptor beta chains reported below all come from one sample, sequenced in a study of cytomegalovirus exposure and HLA in healthy donors. This PCR relied on a set of 60 Vbeta primers and 13 Jbeta primers. TCRdb keeps only in-frame clones here, not all; method: immunoSEQ multiplex PCR. Among roughly 130,000 clones listed, about three quarters were seen once. Sequences were obtained from PBMCs. Receptor source: a man aged 35 to 55 in good health and CMV-seropositive.

This clone came up a few times. The J gene is TRBJ2-4, the V gene TRBV5-1; D is perhaps TRBD2 (6 bases). V was trimmed by 4 bases and J by 0 bases, leaving 14 bases between them. The CDR3 loop spans 16 amino acids. Germline V gives CDR1 SGHRS, CDR2 YFSETQ. The CDR3 sequence is CASSPGTGVAKNIQYF. DNA for the CDR3: TGCGCCAGCAGCCCGGGGACGGGGGTAGCCAAAAACATTCAGTACTTC.

This chain joins TRBV5-1 and TRBJ2-7; TRBD1 matches 8 bases. Per germline, CDR1 SGHRS and CDR2 YFSETQ. This CDR3 contains 14 residues. V gave up 2 bases and J gave up 3 bases; unmatched junction bases: 4. The CDR3 is CASSFGTGYYEQYF. CDR3 sequence (DNA): TGCGCCAGCAGCTTCGGGACAGGATACTACGAGCAGTACTTC.

The genes are TRBV11-3 and TRBJ2-1, with D perhaps matching TRBD2 (5 bases). CDR1 is SGHNT and CDR2 is YENEEA in the germline V gene. The CDR3 runs to 16 residues. Trimming stripped 0 bases from V and 0 bases from J, with 9 bases between. The CDR3 is CASSLEGRFSYNEQFF. CDR3 DNA: TGTGCCAGCAGCTTAGAAGGGAGATTCTCCTACAATGAGCAGTTCTTC.

This chain connects TRBV18 to TRBJ2-7, with 9 bases that match TRBD1. The junction had 10 bases not matched to a gene; V was cut back by 3 bases and J by 1 base. The CDR3 covers 17 residues. CDR1 and CDR2 (germline): KGHSH, LQKENI. The CDR3 loop reads CASSPSTGGAGSYEQYF. DNA of the CDR3: TGTGCCAGCTCACCGTCCACAGGGGGCGCTGGGTCCTACGAGCAGTACTTC.

On this clone itself: At one end, the junction sequence differs from germline, possibly due to a read error. V and J are TRBV7-9 and TRBJ2-5; 7 bases are a match to TRBD1. The germline V gene has CDR1 SEHNR and CDR2 FQNEAQ (reference sequence). The CDR3 has 14 residues. CDR3 sequence reads: CSSSSGQPQETQYF. Here the CDR3 DNA reads TGTTCCAGCAGCTCGGGACAGCCCCAAGAGACCCAGTACTTC.

V usage is TRBV7-8 and J usage is TRBJ2-3; TRBD2 might be the D (6 bases). Trimming cost V 7 bases and J 3 bases, with 11 bases left between them. Germline lookup yields CDR1 SGHVS and CDR2 FQNEAQ. This CDR3 has 13 residues. The CDR3 nucleotides read TGTGCCAGCATGGGGGACTTAACAGATACGCAGTATTTT. Translated, it gives CASMGDLTDTQYF.

The V and J genes are TRBV7-9 and TRBJ2-2, with D perhaps matching TRBD1 (6 bases). The V gene's germline CDR1 is SEHNR and CDR2 FQNEAQ (reference sequence). V lost 4 bases and J lost 5, with 23 bases in between. This CDR3 region has 18 residues. In nucleotides, the CDR3 is TGTGCCAGCAGCTCCAACCCCGGGACAATGCCTCGGACCGGGGAGCTGTTTTTT. Translating gives CASSSNPGTMPRTGELFF.

The CDR3 region is CASSGQGTFSGNTIYF. CDR3 nucleotide sequence: TGTGCCAGCAGTGGGCAGGGGACATTCTCTGGAAACACCATATATTTT. The chain is built from TRBV25-1 and TRBJ1-3, with D tentatively TRBD1 (6 bases). Per the germline V gene, CDR1 is MGHDK and CDR2 is SYGVNS. The CDR3 covers 16 residues. V gave up 4 bases and J gave up 0 bases, with 13 bases separating them.

This chain connects TRBV10-2 to TRBJ2-7; a weak D match, TRBD1 (5 bases). The CDR3 totals 12 residues. Germline V gives CDR1 WSHSY, CDR2 SAAADI. Trimming cost V 6 bases and J 4 bases, with 10 bases left between them. CDR3 nucleotides: TGCGCCAGCAGCCCCGACAGTTACGAGCAGTACTTC. It specifies CASSPDSYEQYF.

The rearrangement uses TRBV18 and TRBJ2-3, with D possibly TRBD1 on 7 matching bases. The CDR3 is made up of 16 amino acids. Deletions cut 4 bases from V and 2 bases from J, with 16 bases between. Germline-derived CDR1 and CDR2 are KGHSH and LQKENI. The CDR3 DNA is TGTGCCAGCTCACAGAGGGCGGGACAGAACACAGATACGCAGTATTTT. This sequence encodes CASSQRAGQNTDTQYF.

V and J are TRBV19 and TRBJ2-3, with a weak D call TRBD1 (6 bases). The V and J ends lost 6 bases and 3 bases respectively, with 19 bases between them. Germline-derived CDR1 and CDR2 are LNHDA and SQIVND (reference sequence). The CDR3 runs 16 residues. In DNA, the CDR3 is TGTGCCAGTAGAGTGGGAACAGGGTTTGAAACAGATACGCAGTATTTT. As protein: CASRVGTGFETDTQYF.

The genes are TRBV7-9 and TRBJ2-7, with 9 nucleotides matching TRBD2. V lost 1 base, J lost 4 bases, and 8 bases stayed unmatched. The germline gives CDR1 SEHNR, CDR2 FQNEAQ (reference sequence). CDR3 size: 16 residues. The CDR3 DNA reads TGTGCCAGCAGCTTAGAAGGCGGGAGGGCCCCGTACGAGCAGTACTTC. Translation: CASSLEGGRAPYEQYF.

The gene calls are TRBV28 and TRBJ2-5; TRBD1 is a possible D gene (6 bases). Judging by the DNA end, TRBJ2-7 fits better; the J call may be wrong. This CDR3 comprises 11 residues. CDR1 and CDR2 (germline): MDHEN, SYDVKM. The CDR3 DNA reads TGTGCCAGCGGGGGCTTCTACGAGCAGTACTTC. This translates into CASGGFYEQYF.

DNA of the CDR3: TGTGCCAGCAGCTTTACAAGACAGGGAGAGTTCTTC. This codes for CASSFTRQGEFF. V gene TRBV7-8 combines with J gene TRBJ2-1; 7 nucleotides align to TRBD1. This CDR3 has 12 residues. Germline CDR1 is SGHVS and CDR2 is FQNEAQ. The V gene end was trimmed by 3 bases and the J gene end by 14 bases; junction bases not matched to a gene: 7.

In this sample, this clone turned up a few times. The chain is built from TRBV19 and TRBJ1-5; no definite D call. Germline loops: CDR1 LNHDA, CDR2 SQIVND (reference sequence). V was cut by 3 bases and J by 3 bases, with 9 bases left in between. CDR3 size: 14 residues. CDR3 region: CASSIRELNQPQHF. The CDR3 DNA is TGTGCCAGTAGTATCCGGGAACTCAATCAGCCCCAGCATTTT.

Here the CDR3 reads CARAEATGRPSSTDTQYF. The CDR3 coding sequence is TGTGCCAGGGCCGAAGCGACAGGCCGACCATCTAGCACAGATACGCAGTATTTT. The rearrangement uses TRBV19 and TRBJ2-3; TRBD1 might be the D (6 bases). V was shortened by 9 bases and J by 0 bases, with 25 bases between the two germline ends. The germline V gene encodes CDR1 LNHDA and CDR2 SQIVND (reference sequence). The CDR3 is made up of 18 amino acids.

This clone occurred a few times. This rearrangement joins TRBV5-6 to TRBJ2-3; possibly TRBD1 for D (7 bases). CDR1 is SGHDT and CDR2 is YYEEEE in the germline V gene. Between the trimmed V and J ends, which lost 1 base and 2 bases, there was a span of 17 bases. The CDR3 contains 17 residues. The CDR3, as DNA: TGTGCCAGCAGCTTGAAGGTGACAGGGACTTTCACAGATACGCAGTATTTT. Residues: CASSLKVTGTFTDTQYF.